The rows below give T cell receptor beta chains drawn from one sample of a study of shared clonotypes between healthy human individuals. Using immunoSEQ multiplex PCR, the repertoire was profiled, and TCRdb retains in-frame clones only, with some absent. The sample records 1.5 million to 2.5 million clones, over 85% being singletons. Sequencing was carried out using naive CD8+ T cells sorted from blood. The receptors were sampled from a man in his late teens or twenties in good health. Both conserved end residues are part of each CDR3. A D gene is named only where the DNA matches it firmly. The size of a clone is reported for some rows only, either as once, few or many, or as a class for expanded clones.

d_gene	abundance	v_gene	j_gene	CDR3aa	CDR3nt
NA	NA	TRBV27	TRBJ2-3	CASRDRDGWPDTQYF	TGTGCCAGCAGAGACCGGGACGGGTGGCCAGATACGCAGTATTTT
NA	NA	TRBV20-1	TRBJ1-5	CSGGVIQPQHF	TGCAGTGGAGGGGTGATACAGCCCCAGCATTTT
NA	NA	TRBV7-2	TRBJ2-3	CASSSGWGTDTQYF	TGTGCCAGCAGCTCCGGGTGGGGCACAGATACGCAGTATTTT
TRBD2	NA	TRBV30	TRBJ2-7	CAWSAGGYEQYF	TGTGCCTGGAGTGCGGGAGGATACGAGCAGTACTTC
NA	few	TRBV6-5	TRBJ1-2	CASSYWGAGYTF	TGTGCCAGCAGTTACTGGGGGGCTGGCTACACCTTC
NA	NA	TRBV7-4	TRBJ2-7	CASSPNLYEQYF	TGTGCCAGCAGTCCAAACCTCTACGAGCAGTACTTC
NA	NA	TRBV28	TRBJ2-7	CASSPMPYEQYF	TGTGCCAGCAGTCCTATGCCGTACGAGCAGTACTTC
TRBD1	NA	TRBV9	TRBJ1-2	CASSADRDYGYTF	TGTGCCAGCAGCGCAGACAGGGATTATGGCTACACCTTC
TRBD2	NA	TRBV7-9	TRBJ2-1	CASSLVASGYNEQFF	TGTGCCAGCAGCTTAGTCGCTAGCGGTTACAATGAGCAGTTCTTC
TRBD1	NA	TRBV7-9	TRBJ2-7	CASSLEGQGHEQYF	TGTGCCAGCAGCTTAGAGGGACAGGGCCACGAGCAGTACTTC
TRBD1	NA	TRBV7-9	TRBJ1-1	CASSLRTGANTEAFF	TGTGCCAGCAGCTTAAGGACAGGGGCGAACACTGAAGCTTTCTTT
TRBD2	once	TRBV4-2	TRBJ2-5	CASSQAGLADTQYF	TGTGCCAGCAGCCAAGCCGGACTAGCGGATACCCAGTACTTC
NA	NA	TRBV27	TRBJ2-1	CASSSLGNEQFF	TGTGCCAGCAGTTCCTTAGGCAATGAGCAGTTCTTC
NA	NA	TRBV9	TRBJ2-5	CASSANPDGETQYF	TGTGCCAGCAGCGCCAATCCCGACGGGGAGACCCAGTACTTC
NA	few	TRBV11-3	TRBJ2-1	CASSLDWDTYNEQFF	TGTGCCAGCAGCTTAGATTGGGATACCTACAATGAGCAGTTCTTC
TRBD1	NA	TRBV6-5	TRBJ2-7	CASSWGQGNEQYF	TGTGCCAGCAGTTGGGGACAGGGAAACGAGCAGTACTTC
NA	few	TRBV10-3	TRBJ1-2	CAISEGGSYRNYGYTF	TGTGCCATCAGTGAAGGTGGGTCATATAGGAACTATGGCTACACCTTC
NA	NA	TRBV11-2	TRBJ2-7	CASSLYGGDDEQYF	TGTGCCAGCAGCTTATATGGGGGTGACGACGAGCAGTACTTC
TRBD1	NA	TRBV7-9	TRBJ2-5	CASSPRQGEVQETQYF	TGTGCCAGCAGCCCAAGACAGGGTGAGGTACAAGAGACCCAGTACTTC
NA	NA	TRBV7-9	TRBJ2-1	CASSFENSYNEQFF	TGTGCCAGCAGCTTTGAAAATTCCTACAATGAGCAGTTCTTC
NA	NA	TRBV6-6	TRBJ1-1	CASTSAAEMNTEAFF	TGTGCCAGCACCTCGGCGGCCGAGATGAACACTGAAGCTTTCTTT